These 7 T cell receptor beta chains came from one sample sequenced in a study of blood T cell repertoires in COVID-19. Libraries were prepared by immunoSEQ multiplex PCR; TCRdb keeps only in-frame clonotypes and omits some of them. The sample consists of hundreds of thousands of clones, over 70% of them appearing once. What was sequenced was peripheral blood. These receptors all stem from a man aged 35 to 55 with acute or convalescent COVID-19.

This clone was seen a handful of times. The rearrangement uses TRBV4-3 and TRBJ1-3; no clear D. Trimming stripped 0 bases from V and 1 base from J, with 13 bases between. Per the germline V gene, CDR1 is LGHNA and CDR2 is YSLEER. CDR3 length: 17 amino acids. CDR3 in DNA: TGCGCCAGCAGCCAAGATGTACTTTCCGAATCTGGAAACACCATATATTTT. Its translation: CASSQDVLSESGNTIYF.

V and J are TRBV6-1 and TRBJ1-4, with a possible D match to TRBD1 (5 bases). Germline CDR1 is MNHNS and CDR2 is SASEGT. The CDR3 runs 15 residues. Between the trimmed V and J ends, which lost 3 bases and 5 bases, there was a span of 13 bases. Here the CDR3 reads CASSDPREGNEKLFF. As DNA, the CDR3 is TGTGCCAGCAGTGACCCCAGGGAGGGGAATGAAAAACTGTTTTTT.

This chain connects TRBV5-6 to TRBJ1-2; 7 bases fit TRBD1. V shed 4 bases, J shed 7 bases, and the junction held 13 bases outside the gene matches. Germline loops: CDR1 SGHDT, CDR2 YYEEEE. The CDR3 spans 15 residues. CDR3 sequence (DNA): TGTGCCAGCAGCCTGACAGGGAATCTGGCCGGTGGCTACACCTTC. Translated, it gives CASSLTGNLAGGYTF.

The CDR3: CASSPTGSTDTQYF. The CDR3 bases are TGTGCCAGCAGCCCGACAGGGAGCACAGATACGCAGTATTTT. J is TRBJ2-3 and V is TRBV11-3, with 7 bases lining up with TRBD1. The CDR3 is 14 residues long. J lost 0 bases, V lost 5 bases, and 2 bases had no gene match. Germline V gives CDR1 SGHNT, CDR2 YENEEA. The complete variable domain, with remaining parts taken from reference TRBV11-3 and TRBJ2-3, reads EAGVVQSPRYKIIEKKQPVAFWCNPISGHNTLYWYLQNLGQGPELLIRYENEEAVDDSQLPKDRFSAERLKGVDSTLKIQPAELGDSAVYLCASSPTGSTDTQYFGPGTRLTVL.

CDR3 amino acids: CASSSMGQGVPYGYTF. The CDR3, as DNA: TGCGCCAGCAGCTCGATGGGACAGGGGGTTCCCTATGGCTACACCTTC. The V call is TRBV5-1, the J call TRBJ1-2; TRBD1 agrees at 11 bases. This CDR3 has 16 residues. CDR1 is SGHRS, CDR2 YFSETQ, per germline. J gave up 4 bases and V 3 bases, and 8 bases lay outside the gene matches.

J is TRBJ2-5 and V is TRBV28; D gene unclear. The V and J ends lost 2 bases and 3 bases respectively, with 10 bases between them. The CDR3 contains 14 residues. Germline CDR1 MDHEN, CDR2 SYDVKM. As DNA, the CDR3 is TGTGCCAGCAGTTTAGGAGTCGAAGAAGAGACCCAGTACTTC. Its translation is CASSLGVEEETQYF.

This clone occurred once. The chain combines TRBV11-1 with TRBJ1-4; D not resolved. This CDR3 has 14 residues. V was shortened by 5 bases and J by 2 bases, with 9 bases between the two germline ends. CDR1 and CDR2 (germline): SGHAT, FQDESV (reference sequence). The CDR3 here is CASSQPGTNEKLFF. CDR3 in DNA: TGTGCCAGCAGCCAACCAGGCACTAATGAAAAACTGTTTTTT.